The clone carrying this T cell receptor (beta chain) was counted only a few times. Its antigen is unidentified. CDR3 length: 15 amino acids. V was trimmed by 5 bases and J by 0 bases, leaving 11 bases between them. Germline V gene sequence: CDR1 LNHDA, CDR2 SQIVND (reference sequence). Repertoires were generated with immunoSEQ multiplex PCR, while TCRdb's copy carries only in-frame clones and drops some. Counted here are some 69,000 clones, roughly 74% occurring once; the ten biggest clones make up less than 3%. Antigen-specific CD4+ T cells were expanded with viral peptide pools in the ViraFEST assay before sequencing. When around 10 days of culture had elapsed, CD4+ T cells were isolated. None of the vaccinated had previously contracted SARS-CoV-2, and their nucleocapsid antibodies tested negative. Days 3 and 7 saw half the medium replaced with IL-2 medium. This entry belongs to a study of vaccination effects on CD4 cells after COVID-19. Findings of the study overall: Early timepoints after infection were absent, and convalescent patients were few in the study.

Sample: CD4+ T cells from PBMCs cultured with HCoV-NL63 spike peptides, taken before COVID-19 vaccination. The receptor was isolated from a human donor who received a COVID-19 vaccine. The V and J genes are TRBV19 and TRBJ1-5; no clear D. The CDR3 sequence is CASSDQAYSNQPQHF. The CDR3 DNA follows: TGTGCCAGTAGTGATCAGGCTTATAGCAATCAGCCCCAGCATTTT. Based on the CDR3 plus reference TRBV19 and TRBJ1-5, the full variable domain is DGGITQSPKYLFRKEGQNVTLSCEQNLNHDAMYWYRQDPGQGLRLIYYSQIVNDFQKGDIAEGYSVSREKKESFPLTVTSAQKNPTAFYLCASSDQAYSNQPQHFGDGTRLSIL.